This T cell receptor (beta chain) was recorded in a study of T cell repertoires in cytomegalovirus infection. Study in general: Carrying CMV and the relevant HLA type showed in public TCR beta signatures.

With respect to this clonotype: Its antigen is still unknown.

Germline V gene data show CDR1 as SGHAT and CDR2 as FQNNGV. V lost 3 bases and J 3 bases, leaving 14 bases between the germline ends. The CDR3 runs to 15 residues. Overall study findings and caveats: HLA-C-restricted CMV-specific TCR beta clonotypes prevailed in the ex vivo response. Summed frequency of public TCR beta families distinguished CMV carriers with the relevant HLA.

From the reads, TCRdb called clonotypes with MiXCR, one entry per CDR3 protein. The repertoire has 200,000 to 250,000 distinct CDR3 sequences, 22% of them found once; the top ten carry 18%. This TCR derives from a human donor in good health (CMV status not recorded). Some clones in this sample may be carry-over from other donors' samples. The gene calls are TRBV11-2 and TRBJ2-5; maybe TRBD2 (6 bases). The sequenced sample was CD8+ T cells from PBMCs. CDR3 protein: CASSFYSGGKETQYF. The CDR3 DNA reads TGTGCCAGCAGCTTTTATTCCGGGGGTAAAGAGACCCAGTACTTC.